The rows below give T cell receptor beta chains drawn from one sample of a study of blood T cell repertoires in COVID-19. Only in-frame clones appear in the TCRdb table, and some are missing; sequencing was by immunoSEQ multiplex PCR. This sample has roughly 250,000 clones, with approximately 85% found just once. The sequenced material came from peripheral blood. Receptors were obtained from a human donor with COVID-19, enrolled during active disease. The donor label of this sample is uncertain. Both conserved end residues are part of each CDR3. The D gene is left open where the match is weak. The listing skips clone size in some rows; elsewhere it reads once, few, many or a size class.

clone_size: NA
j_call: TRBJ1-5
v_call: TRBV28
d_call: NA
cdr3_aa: CASSFGGNQPQHF
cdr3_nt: TGTGCCAGCAGTTTCGGAGGGAATCAGCCCCAGCATTTT

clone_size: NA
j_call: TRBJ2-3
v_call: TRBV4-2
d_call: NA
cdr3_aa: CASSQDGSRGTDTQYF
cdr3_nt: TGTGCCAGCAGCCAAGATGGGTCGCGGGGCACAGATACGCAGTATTTT

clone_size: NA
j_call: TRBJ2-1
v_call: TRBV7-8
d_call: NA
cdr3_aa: CASSLILASNEQFF
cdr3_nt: TGTGCCAGCAGCTTAATTCTAGCCTCGAATGAGCAGTTCTTC

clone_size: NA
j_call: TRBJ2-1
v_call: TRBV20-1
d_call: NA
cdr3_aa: CSASLYNEQFF
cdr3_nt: TGCAGTGCTTCTCTATACAATGAGCAGTTCTTC

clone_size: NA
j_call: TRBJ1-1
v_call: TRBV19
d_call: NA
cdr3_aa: CASQRWTANTEAFF
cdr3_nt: TGTGCCAGCCAAAGATGGACAGCGAACACTGAAGCTTTCTTT

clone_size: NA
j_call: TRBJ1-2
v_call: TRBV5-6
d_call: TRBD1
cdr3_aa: CASSPRTGGSGGYTF
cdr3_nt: TGTGCCAGCAGCCCACGGACAGGGGGAAGCGGCGGCTACACCTTC

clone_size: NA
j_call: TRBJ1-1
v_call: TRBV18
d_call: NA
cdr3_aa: CASSYGNTEAFF
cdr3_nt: TGTGCCAGCTCATACGGGAACACTGAAGCTTTCTTT

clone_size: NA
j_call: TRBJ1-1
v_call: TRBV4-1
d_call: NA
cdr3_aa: CASSQAHYTGPEAFF
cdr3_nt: TGCGCCAGCAGCCAAGCCCATTACACAGGCCCTGAAGCTTTCTTT

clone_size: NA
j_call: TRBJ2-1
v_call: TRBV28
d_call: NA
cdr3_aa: CASSLRQAYNEQFF
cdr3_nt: TGTGCCAGCAGTTTACGACAAGCCTACAATGAGCAGTTCTTC

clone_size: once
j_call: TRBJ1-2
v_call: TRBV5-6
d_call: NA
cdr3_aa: CASSLTGVYGYTF
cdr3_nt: TGTGCCAGCAGCCTTACGGGAGTTTATGGCTACACCTTC

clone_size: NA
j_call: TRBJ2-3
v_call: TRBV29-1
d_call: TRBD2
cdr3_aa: CSVVISGSGDTQYF
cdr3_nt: TGCAGCGTTGTGATTAGCGGGAGTGGAGATACGCAGTATTTT

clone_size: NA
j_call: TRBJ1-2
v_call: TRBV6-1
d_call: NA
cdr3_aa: CASSELGREGYGYTF
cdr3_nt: TGTGCCAGCAGTGAATTGGGCAGGGAGGGCTATGGCTACACCTTC

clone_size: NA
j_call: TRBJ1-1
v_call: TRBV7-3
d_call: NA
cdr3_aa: CASATLGQGEAFF
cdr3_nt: TGTGCCAGCGCAACCCTGGGGCAGGGTGAAGCTTTCTTT

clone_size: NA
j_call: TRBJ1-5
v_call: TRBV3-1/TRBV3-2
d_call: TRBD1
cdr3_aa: CASSPGTGDQPQHF
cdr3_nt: TGTGCCAGCAGCCCCGGGACAGGAGATCAGCCCCAGCATTTT

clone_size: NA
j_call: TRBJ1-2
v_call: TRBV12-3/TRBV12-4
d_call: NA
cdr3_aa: CASSLAGLPGYTF
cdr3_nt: TGTGCCAGCAGTTTAGCGGGCTTACCAGGCTACACCTTC

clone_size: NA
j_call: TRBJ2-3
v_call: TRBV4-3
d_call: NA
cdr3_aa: CASSQASTDTQYF
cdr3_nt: TGCGCCAGCAGCCAGGCTAGCACAGATACGCAGTATTTT

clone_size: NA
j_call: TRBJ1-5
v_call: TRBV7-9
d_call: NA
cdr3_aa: CASSAHRDINQPQHF
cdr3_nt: TGTGCCAGCAGCGCCCACAGGGACATCAATCAGCCCCAGCATTTT

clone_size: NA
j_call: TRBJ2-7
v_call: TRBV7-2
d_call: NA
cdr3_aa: CASSFGGATYEQYF
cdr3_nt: TGTGCCAGCAGCTTCGGCGGGGCCACCTACGAGCAGTACTTC

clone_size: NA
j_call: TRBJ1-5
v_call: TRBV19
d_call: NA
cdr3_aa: CASSLRLAQPQHF
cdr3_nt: TGTGCCAGTAGTCTCCGACTCGCTCAGCCCCAGCATTTT

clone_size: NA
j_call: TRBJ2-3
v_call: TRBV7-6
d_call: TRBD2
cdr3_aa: CASSLMSGRGDTQYF
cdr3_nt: TGTGCCAGCAGCTTAATGAGCGGGAGGGGGGATACGCAGTATTTT

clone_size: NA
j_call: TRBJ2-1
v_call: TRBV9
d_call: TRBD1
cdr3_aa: CASSVGQGTIWEQFF
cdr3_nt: TGTGCCAGCAGCGTCGGACAGGGTACTATCTGGGAGCAGTTCTTC

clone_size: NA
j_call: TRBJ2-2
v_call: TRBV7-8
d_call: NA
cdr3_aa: CASSLVSANTGELFF
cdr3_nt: TGTGCCAGCAGCTTAGTGTCCGCGAACACCGGGGAGCTGTTTTTT

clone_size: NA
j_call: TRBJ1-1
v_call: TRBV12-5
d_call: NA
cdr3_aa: CASAFENWGGNTEAFF
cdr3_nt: TGTGCTAGTGCCTTTGAAAACTGGGGGGGAAACACTGAAGCTTTCTTT

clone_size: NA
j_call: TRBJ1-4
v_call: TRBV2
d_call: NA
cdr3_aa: CASIRTGDEKLFF
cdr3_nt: TGTGCCAGCATCAGAACGGGAGACGAAAAACTGTTTTTT

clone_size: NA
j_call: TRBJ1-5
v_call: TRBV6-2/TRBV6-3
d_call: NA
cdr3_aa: CASSYWRNNQPQHF
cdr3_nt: TGTGCCAGCAGTTACTGGCGGAACAATCAGCCCCAGCATTTT

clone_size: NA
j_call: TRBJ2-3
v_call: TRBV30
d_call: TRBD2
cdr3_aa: CACSGRGTDTQYF
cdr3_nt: TGTGCCTGCAGCGGGAGAGGAACAGATACGCAGTATTTT

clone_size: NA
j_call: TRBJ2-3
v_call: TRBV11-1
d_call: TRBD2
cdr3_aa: CASSVQLAGASDTQYF
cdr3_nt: TGTGCCAGCAGCGTCCAACTAGCGGGAGCCTCAGATACGCAGTATTTT

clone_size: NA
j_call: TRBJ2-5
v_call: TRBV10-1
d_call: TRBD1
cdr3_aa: CASSESGGQGALTQYF
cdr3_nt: TGCGCCAGCAGTGAGTCGGGGGGACAGGGGGCGTTGACCCAGTACTTC

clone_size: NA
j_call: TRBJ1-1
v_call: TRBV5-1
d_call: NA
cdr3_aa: CASSLAGRGNTEAFF
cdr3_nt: TGCGCCAGCAGCTTGGCCGGCAGAGGGAACACTGAAGCTTTCTTT

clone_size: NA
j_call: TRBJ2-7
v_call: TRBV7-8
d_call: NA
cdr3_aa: CASRIGLALTYEQYF
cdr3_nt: TGTGCCAGCAGAATAGGGCTAGCCCTTACCTACGAGCAGTACTTC

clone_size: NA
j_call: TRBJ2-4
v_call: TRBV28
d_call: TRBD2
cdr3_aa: CASSRGTSANIQYF
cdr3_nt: TGTGCCAGCAGCAGAGGGACTAGCGCAAACATTCAGTACTTC